The 2 T cell receptor beta chains listed next were all sequenced from one sample in a study of T cell changes during pregnancy in multiple sclerosis. Clones were read by immunoSEQ multiplex PCR, and TCRdb kept only the in-frame ones, dropping some. The data show tens of thousands of clones, with more than 85% seen just once and 1.5% to 2% held by the top ten. Sample: peripheral blood, taken in the first trimester of pregnancy. Source of these receptors: a female donor in good health, enrolled as a control in a pregnancy study.

The chain couples TRBV5-6 to TRBJ1-2, with 10 bases lining up with TRBD1. The ends lost 4 bases at V and 4 bases at J; junction bases unmatched: 10. CDR3 length: 16 residues. CDR1 is SGHDT, CDR2 YYEEEE, per germline. The CDR3 nucleotides read TGTGCCAGCAGCCTCATCAAGACAGGGGGCATCTATGGCTACACCTTC. Its protein product is CASSLIKTGGIYGYTF.

Here the CDR3 reads CASSLGGAKDTQYF. In nucleotides, the CDR3 is TGTGCCAGCAGCTTAGGGGGCGCGAAAGATACGCAGTATTTT. J is TRBJ2-3 and V is TRBV7-2; a weak D match, TRBD1 (5 bases). The germline V gene has CDR1 SGHTA and CDR2 FQGNSA. V lost 1 base and J lost 5, with 10 bases in between. The CDR3 is 14 residues long.